This record concerns one T cell receptor (beta chain) sequence. Sequencing used immunoSEQ multiplex PCR; TCRdb keeps in-frame clones, though not all of them. Of roughly 70,000 clones detected, around nine tenths appear once; the ten largest clones hold approximately 2.5%. The record originates from a study of OX40 agonist ivuxolimab in advanced cancers. Germline V gene lookup returns CDR1 SQVTM and CDR2 ANQGSEA. The length of the CDR3 is 14 residues. Trimming shortened V by 2 bases and J by 0 bases, and 8 bases separated the two germline ends. The genes are TRBV29-1 and TRBJ1-3; D unclear. The sample consisted of CD4+ or CD8+ T cells sorted from blood, taken in a trial of the OX40 agonist ivuxolimab. The receptor was derived from an adult with an advanced solid tumor such as melanoma, head and neck, liver or kidney cancer. The CDR3 sequence is CSVESRSSGNTIYF. CDR3 DNA sequence: TGCAGCGTTGAATCCCGGTCCTCTGGAAACACCATATATTTT.